A selection of T cell receptor beta chains follows, all from one sample in a study of blood T cells in healthy people across ages. MiXCR was run by TCRdb on the 5' RACE reads, yielding one entry per CDR3 protein. Of over 600,000 distinct CDR3 sequences in the sample, 56% were seen once. The specimen sequenced was blood. The receptors here all came from a man in his forties in good health. Both conserved end residues are trimmed from each CDR3. A D gene is named only where the DNA matches it firmly.

CDR3,D,J,V
ASSRRTGVSNYGYT,TRBD1,TRBJ1-2,TRBV3-1
ASSLTTDRRNSPLH,TRBD1,TRBJ1-6,TRBV5-1
ASSLGTWSRTGELF,NA,TRBJ2-2,TRBV27
ASSPLAGVGYEQY,TRBD2,TRBJ2-7,TRBV7-2
SVGRGDTQY,NA,TRBJ2-3,TRBV29-1
ASSQRGSGRSTDTQY,NA,TRBJ2-3,TRBV5-1
ASRSVFGGGEQY,NA,TRBJ2-4,TRBV3-1
ASSLSGTGENIQY,TRBD1,TRBJ2-4,TRBV11-1
SVEGTGAVDIQY,TRBD1,TRBJ2-4,TRBV29-1
ASGGQETQY,NA,TRBJ2-5,TRBV9
SASTQAQETQY,NA,TRBJ2-5,TRBV20-1
ASSQVAGANIQY,TRBD2,TRBJ2-4,TRBV4-3
ASSPEPGHLEAF,NA,TRBJ1-1,TRBV5-1
SARQGQETQY,NA,TRBJ2-5,TRBV20-1
ASSDGLETRY,NA,TRBJ2-5,TRBV25-1
ACSFEQGWFGYT,NA,TRBJ1-2,TRBV12-3/TRBV12-4
ASSPARGSYNEQF,NA,TRBJ2-1,TRBV28
ATSKPGTGISYNEQF,TRBD1,TRBJ2-1,TRBV10-3
SASVRAGQETQY,TRBD2,TRBJ2-5,TRBV20-1
SASGGTSYNEQF,NA,TRBJ2-1,TRBV20-1
ASSSTLAGGLYNERF,TRBD2,TRBJ2-1,TRBV7-3
ASSNLEAPFYGYT,NA,TRBJ1-2,TRBV28
ASSANLLSDTQY,NA,TRBJ2-3,TRBV6-2/TRBV6-3
ASSAGYTEAF,NA,TRBJ1-1,TRBV9
ASSLQSRAPNEQF,NA,TRBJ2-1,TRBV7-2
ASNTASDNYGYT,NA,TRBJ1-2,TRBV5-1
ASSETPGTSSSEAKNIQY,TRBD2,TRBJ2-4,TRBV4-2
ASSPTGERANYGYT,TRBD1,TRBJ1-2,TRBV4-2
ASSPGTSGSSDEQY,TRBD2,TRBJ2-7,TRBV12-3/TRBV12-4
ASSPRTAAGYT,NA,TRBJ1-2,TRBV6-1
ASSYSRDGIFYGYT,NA,TRBJ1-2,TRBV6-2/TRBV6-3
SASPQGFRYGYT,NA,TRBJ1-2,TRBV20-1
ASTIGTANYYEQY,TRBD1,NA,TRBV7-9
ASKQRPTTSGGAKGEQF,TRBD2,TRBJ2-1,TRBV6-2/TRBV6-3
ASSLVSGTQY,NA,TRBJ2-5,TRBV12-3/TRBV12-4
ASSLDRGLYNEQY,TRBD1,NA,TRBV7-2
ATHPGQFSPSSYNEQF,TRBD1,TRBJ2-1,TRBV5-1
ASSQALQGPYEQY,NA,TRBJ2-7,TRBV3-1
AGSPRSWETQY,NA,TRBJ2-5,TRBV5-1
ASNHTWAPRAEAF,NA,TRBJ1-1,TRBV5-1
ASSLASGESTGELF,NA,TRBJ2-2,TRBV7-9
ASSFELAGGYNEQF,TRBD2,TRBJ2-1,TRBV5-1
ASSSGGDQETQY,TRBD2,NA,TRBV6-2/TRBV6-3
ASGRDSQWTEAF,TRBD1,TRBJ1-1,TRBV5-1
ASSLSRETGYGYT,TRBD1,TRBJ1-2,TRBV5-4
ASSPGRNNSPLH,NA,TRBJ1-6,TRBV27
ASSLELAGNTGELF,TRBD2,TRBJ2-2,TRBV7-2
ASSPGTLATEAF,NA,TRBJ1-1,TRBV4-2
ATSEGGGTDTQY,TRBD2,TRBJ2-3,TRBV24-1
ASSLRGTRNEQF,NA,TRBJ2-1,TRBV4-3
ASSPTGRNYGYT,TRBD1,TRBJ1-2,TRBV7-2
ASTNRGGYNNSPLH,TRBD1,TRBJ1-6,TRBV27
ATSPRGMNTEAF,NA,TRBJ1-1,TRBV5-1
ASSPPRTVNTEAF,NA,TRBJ1-1,TRBV11-3
ASSGTQGNTEAF,NA,TRBJ1-1,TRBV5-1
SARGGVDSNYNEQF,NA,TRBJ2-1,TRBV20-1
ASSPTGRDRGRTDTQY,TRBD1,TRBJ2-3,TRBV11-3